The 27 T cell receptor beta chains below come from one sample, sequenced in a study of T cells after yellow fever vaccination. TCRdb reprocessed the 5' RACE reads via MiXCR and lists one record per CDR3 protein. This sample has about 250,000 distinct CDR3 sequences, with approximately 3.6% found just once. The specimen comprised PBMCs, sampled 15 days after the yellow fever booster vaccination. Receptors were obtained from a man in his late teens or twenties who received the YFV17D yellow fever vaccine.

This clonotype was observed at least ten times. The CDR3 DNA reads as TGTGCCAGCAGCTTAGGGGGAGGGCCTTCCGAGCAGTACTTC. Protein: CASSLGGGPSEQYF. This chain connects TRBV7-2 to TRBJ2-7, with 7 bases lining up with TRBD2. Germline CDR1 reads SGHTA; CDR2 reads FQGNSA. V lost 1 base, J lost 6 bases, and 6 bases stayed unmatched. The CDR3 consists of 14 residues.

The sample holds many counts of this clonotype. This chain uses TRBV25-1 with TRBJ1-5, with TRBD1 as a possible D gene (6 bases). The germline V and J ends were trimmed by 4 bases and 5 bases, with 12 bases remaining between them. Looked up from germline, CDR1 is MGHDK and CDR2 is SYGVNS. The CDR3 runs to 14 residues. CDR3 protein: CASSVGGWDQPQHF. CDR3 DNA sequence: TGTGCCAGCAGTGTGGGGGGCTGGGATCAGCCCCAGCATTTT.

This clonotype showed up many times. This chain uses TRBV6-5 with TRBJ2-3, with D perhaps matching TRBD2 (7 bases). Germline V gives CDR1 MNHEY, CDR2 SVGAGI. Trimming pared 6 bases from V and 1 base from J, leaving 20 bases between. The CDR3 is made up of 17 amino acids. The chain's CDR3 is CASRPPGARGGTDTQYF. The CDR3, as DNA: TGTGCCAGCAGACCTCCGGGGGCCCGGGGGGGCACAGATACGCAGTATTTT.

This clonotype appeared many times. The chain carries TRBV7-9 and TRBJ2-2, with D tentatively TRBD2 (6 bases). The CDR3 spans 16 residues. In germline, CDR1 is SEHNR, CDR2 FQNEAQ (reference sequence). The germline V and J ends were trimmed by 5 bases and 4 bases, with 17 bases remaining between them. The CDR3 loop is CASSPAGRVGTGELFF. CDR3 nucleotide sequence: TGTGCCAGCAGCCCAGCGGGCAGGGTTGGCACCGGGGAGCTGTTTTTT. The full variable domain, in which reference TRBV7-9 and TRBJ2-2 provide the parts outside the CDR3, is DTGVSQNPRHKITKRGQNVTFRCDPISEHNRLYWYRQTLGQGPEFLTYFQNEAQLEKSRLLSDRFSAERPKGSFSTLEIQRTEQGDSAMYLCASSPAGRVGTGELFFGEGSRLTVL.

This clonotype has only a few counts. This sequence joins TRBV5-5 and TRBJ2-7, with D unresolved. The length of the CDR3 is 15 residues. Germline assignment: CDR1 SGHKS and CDR2 YYEKEE (reference sequence). The V end lost 1 base, the J end lost 3 bases, and 14 bases lay between the germline ends. Here the CDR3 DNA reads TGTGCCAGCAGCTTGTCTGCCAGGTGGGACTACGAGCAGTACTTC. Translation: CASSLSARWDYEQYF.

This clonotype was picked up many times. The V and J genes are TRBV7-9 and TRBJ2-6; a weak D match, TRBD2 (6 bases). The CDR3 loop spans 16 amino acids. V lost 5 bases and J lost 4, with 15 bases in between. From germline, CDR1 is SEHNR and CDR2 FQNEAQ (reference sequence). CDR3 region: CASSQGAGYGANVLTF. CDR3 coding DNA: TGTGCCAGCAGCCAAGGCGCGGGGTACGGGGCCAACGTCCTGACTTTC.

This clonotype was observed many times. The V and J genes are TRBV12-3 or TRBV12-4 and TRBJ1-1; the D is unclear. Deletions cut 2 bases from V and 0 bases from J, with 4 bases between. The length of the CDR3 is 13 residues. CDR3 sequence reads: CASSLQVNTEAFF. CDR3 coding DNA: TGTGCCAGCAGTTTACAGGTGAACACTGAAGCTTTCTTT.

This clonotype was seen repeatedly, ten times or more. The chain combines TRBV7-2 with TRBJ2-7; D is possibly TRBD2 (6 bases). The V end was cut by 4 bases, the J end by 4 bases, with 26 bases between. The germline CDR1 and CDR2 sequences are SGHTA and FQGNSA. This CDR3 has 18 residues. CDR3: CASSSAAEGLSRGYEQYF. The CDR3 DNA follows: TGTGCCAGCAGCTCAGCCGCGGAGGGCTTATCAAGGGGATACGAGCAGTACTTC.

This clonotype showed up many times. V gene TRBV7-3 combines with J gene TRBJ2-3; 7 positions agree with TRBD1. Germline CDR1 is SGHTA and CDR2 is FQGTGA. This CDR3 comprises 15 residues. The V and J ends lost 5 bases and 0 bases, in that order; junction bases with no gene match: 5. The CDR3 here is CASSRDSASTDTQYF. CDR3 DNA: TGTGCCAGCAGCCGGGACAGTGCTAGCACAGATACGCAGTATTTT.

The table lists this clonotype with many counts. CDR3 protein: CASSQVLLAGYADTQYF. The DNA for the CDR3 is TGCGCCAGCAGCCAAGTCCTCCTAGCGGGGTACGCTGATACGCAGTATTTT. The chain employs TRBV4-3 and TRBJ2-3, with TRBD2 matching over 9 bases. The CDR3 has 17 residues. The germline gives CDR1 LGHNA, CDR2 YSLEER. Trimming took 1 base from V and 6 from J; bases not matched to a gene: 11.

This clonotype was counted many times. The chain links TRBV4-1 to TRBJ1-4; 7 nucleotides match TRBD1. CDR3 length equals 16 residues. The V gene end was trimmed by 2 bases and the J gene end by 1 base; junction bases not matched to a gene: 4. In germline, CDR1 is MGHRA, CDR2 YSYEKL. CDR3 nucleotide sequence: TGCGCCAGCAGCCAAACCAGGGACAGAACTAATGAAAAACTGTTTTTT. Residues: CASSQTRDRTNEKLFF.

This clonotype was found many times. This rearrangement joins TRBV5-1 to TRBJ2-3; 13 nucleotides line up with TRBD2. V was pared by 4 bases and J by 3 bases, with 11 bases of the junction left unmatched. The germline V gene encodes CDR1 SGHRS and CDR2 YFSETQ. This CDR3 spans 18 amino acids. In DNA, the CDR3 is TGCGCCAGCAGCAAGGAACTAGCGGGGGGGCTGGGGACAGATACGCAGTATTTT. Amino acid sequence: CASSKELAGGLGTDTQYF.

This clonotype was counted many times. The chain uses TRBV30 and TRBJ2-2; D may correspond to TRBD1 or TRBD2 (5 bases each). The CDR3 has 15 amino acids. In germline, CDR1 is GTSNPN, CDR2 SVGIG (reference sequence). The germline V and J ends were trimmed by 0 bases and 2 bases, with 10 bases remaining between them. CDR3 sequence reads: CAWSVPGLNTGELFF. The CDR3 region has the DNA TGTGCCTGGAGTGTACCGGGGCTCAACACCGGGGAGCTGTTTTTT.

This clonotype showed up many times. V and J are TRBV4-1 and TRBJ1-5; D call uncertain. The V gene lost 0 bases and the J gene lost 1 base, with 7 bases spanning the gap. The CDR3 covers 15 residues. The germline gives CDR1 MGHRA, CDR2 YSYEKL. CDR3 DNA: TGCGCCAGCAGCCAAGATGGAGGGAGCAATCAGCCCCAGCATTTT. Translation: CASSQDGGSNQPQHF.

The table lists this clonotype with many counts. The rearrangement links TRBV7-3 to TRBJ2-3, with D tentatively TRBD2 (6 bases). Trimming cost V 5 bases and J 6 bases, with 15 bases left between them. The CDR3 covers 14 residues. The germline gives CDR1 SGHTA, CDR2 FQGTGA. The CDR3 is CASSRAGSPDTQYF. CDR3 bases: TGTGCCAGCAGCCGAGCGGGTTCACCGGATACGCAGTATTTT.

In this sample, this clonotype turned up a few times. The chain joins TRBV5-6 to TRBJ2-2, with D hard to call. V lost 4 bases, J lost 0 bases, and 13 bases lay in between. Germline V gene data show CDR1 as SGHDT and CDR2 as YYEEEE. There are 16 residues in the CDR3. CDR3 loop: CASSLPTDSNTGELFF. DNA of the CDR3: TGTGCCAGCAGCCTACCCACCGACTCGAACACCGGGGAGCTGTTTTTT.

This clonotype has a count of ten or more. The genes are TRBV7-2 and TRBJ2-2, with D unclear. The length of the CDR3 is 15 residues. Germline V gives CDR1 SGHTA, CDR2 FQGNSA. Trimming shortened V by 1 base and J by 13 bases, and 19 bases separated the two germline ends. The CDR3 sequence: CASSLGQVYRPWLFF. The CDR3 DNA follows: TGTGCCAGCAGCTTAGGGCAGGTTTATAGGCCGTGGCTGTTTTTT. The full variable domain, in which reference TRBV7-2 and TRBJ2-2 provide the parts outside the CDR3, is GAGVSQSPSNKVTEKGKDVELRCDPISGHTALYWYRQSLGQGLEFLIYFQGNSAPDKSGLPSDRFSAERTGGSVSTLTIQRTQQEDSAVYLCASSLGQVYRPWLFFGEGSRLTVL.

This clonotype was seen at least ten times. This chain uses TRBV4-1 with TRBJ2-5; D possibly corresponds to TRBD2 (5 bases). The CDR3 loop spans 14 amino acids. The V end was cut by 4 bases, the J end by 3 bases, with 12 bases between. Germline assignment: CDR1 MGHRA and CDR2 YSYEKL. CDR3: CASSPLPGKETQYF. The CDR3 nucleotides are TGCGCCAGCAGCCCCCTCCCGGGGAAAGAGACCCAGTACTTC.

This clonotype showed up many times. The chain joins TRBV6-5 to TRBJ1-3; 9 nucleotides match TRBD1. The CDR3 is made up of 18 amino acids. Per the germline V gene, CDR1 is MNHEY and CDR2 is SVGAGI. The J segment lost 0 bases and the V segment lost 2 bases, leaving 8 bases of the junction unmatched. In nucleotides, the CDR3 is TGTGCCAGCAGTTACAATCCCCCGGGACAGGGCTCTGGAAACACCATATATTTT. Its translation is CASSYNPPGQGSGNTIYF.

This clonotype has at least ten counts. The chain recombines TRBV20-1 with TRBJ2-7; D is perhaps TRBD1 (6 bases). This CDR3 spans 15 amino acids. Trimming stripped 4 bases from V and 2 bases from J, with 18 bases between. Germline V gene data show CDR1 as DFQATT and CDR2 as SNEGSKA (reference sequence). Here the CDR3 reads CSATSRDTGTYEQYF. The CDR3 nucleotides are TGCAGTGCTACATCCCGGGACACCGGAACCTACGAGCAGTACTTC.

At least ten counts were recorded for this clonotype. This rearrangement joins TRBV5-1 to TRBJ2-2; D gene unclear. Trimming removed 4 bases from V and 5 bases from J, with 15 bases in between. The length of the CDR3 is 15 residues. CDR1 is SGHRS, CDR2 YFSETQ, per germline. The CDR3 DNA reads TGCGCCAGCAGCCCGAATACGAGGATTACCGGGGAGCTGTTTTTT. This sequence encodes CASSPNTRITGELFF.

The table lists this clonotype with many counts. This chain joins TRBV5-6 and TRBJ1-2; D is ambiguous. Trimming removed 2 bases from V and 0 bases from J, with 5 bases in between. The CDR3 has 13 amino acids. The germline CDR1 and CDR2 sequences are SGHDT and YYEEEE. The CDR3 is CASSFEANYGYTF. The CDR3 nucleotides read TGTGCCAGCAGCTTCGAAGCTAACTATGGCTACACCTTC.

This clonotype was found many times. The chain combines TRBV20-1 with TRBJ2-1; D is possibly TRBD2 (5 bases). The CDR3 is 14 amino acids. The germline gives CDR1 DFQATT, CDR2 SNEGSKA (reference sequence). The V and J ends lost 5 bases and 0 bases respectively, with 11 bases between them. For the CDR3, the DNA is TGCAGTGCTCTAGGACTGGACTCCTACAATGAGCAGTTCTTC. As protein: CSALGLDSYNEQFF.

This clonotype was counted at least ten times. The gene calls are TRBV15 and TRBJ2-2, with D unresolved. CDR1 is LNHNV and CDR2 is YYDKDF in the germline V gene (reference sequence). The CDR3 spans 18 residues. Between the trimmed V and J ends, which lost 3 bases and 2 bases, there was a span of 19 bases. CDR3 region: CATSSSQMVETNTGELFF. The CDR3 DNA sequence: TGTGCCACCAGCAGTTCGCAGATGGTTGAAACTAACACCGGGGAGCTGTTTTTT.

This clonotype has a count of ten or more. V gene TRBV11-2 combines with J gene TRBJ2-7; 14 positions match TRBD2. The V gene end was trimmed by 1 base and the J gene end by 0 bases; junction bases not matched to a gene: 11. Germline CDR1 and CDR2: SGHAT and FQNNGV. This CDR3 has 20 amino acids. CDR3 loop: CASSLAPWTSGGTSSYEQYV. In DNA, the CDR3 is TGTGCCAGCAGCTTAGCCCCTTGGACTAGCGGGGGGACTAGCTCCTACGAGCAGTACGTC.

The table lists this clonotype with many counts. The genes are TRBV20-1 and TRBJ1-2; D is perhaps TRBD1 (5 bases). The ends were cut back, 0 bases at V and 6 bases at J, with 11 bases in the middle. Germline V gene sequence: CDR1 DFQATT, CDR2 SNEGSKA (reference sequence). The CDR3 sequence is 13 residues long. The CDR3 DNA reads as TGCAGTGCTAGAGACTGGGGGAGGGATGGCTACACCTTC. Protein: CSARDWGRDGYTF.

This clonotype appeared many times. The chain uses TRBV14 and TRBJ2-2; a possible D gene is TRBD2 (6 bases). Germline V gives CDR1 SGHDN, CDR2 FVKESK. Trimming left V 3 bases short and J 4 bases short, with 12 bases between. The CDR3 is 15 amino acids. CDR3 DNA sequence: TGTGCCAGCAGCCACTACCAGGGACTCACCGGGGAGCTGTTTTTT. Protein sequence: CASSHYQGLTGELFF.